The 21 T cell receptor beta chains in this list originate from one sample, sequenced in a study of blood T cell repertoires in COVID-19 (TCRdb year 2020). Library construction relied on the immunoSEQ multiplex PCR assay. TCRdb limited this immuneACCESS table to in-frame rearrangements with V and J called. A share of clones is missing; checked studies link under half to unresolved V genes, and the rest is unexplained. The sample yields a few hundred thousand clones; approximately 86% were counted once. Jointly, the top ten make up 3.5% to 4% of the sample. The specimen sequenced was peripheral blood. These TCRs come from a young man with active or convalescent COVID-19.

The chain is built from TRBV6-2 or TRBV6-3 and TRBJ2-3; D gene uncertain. CDR3 length: 14 residues. Germline V gene lookup returns CDR1 MNHEY and CDR2 SVGEGT. V lost 0 bases, J lost 8 bases, and 12 bases lay in between. The chain's CDR3 is CASSYSSLLSTQYF. The DNA for the CDR3 is TGTGCCAGCAGTTACTCGAGTCTGCTGTCTACGCAGTATTTT.

The chain joins TRBV28 to TRBJ1-6; unclear D gene. CDR1 MDHEN and CDR2 SYDVKM come from the germline V gene. The CDR3 length is 16 residues. The V gene lost 1 base and the J gene lost 5 bases, with 12 bases spanning the gap. CDR3 nucleotide sequence: TGTGCCAGCAGTTTATATTTTGGGCAGAATAATTCACCCCTCCACTTT. This codes for CASSLYFGQNNSPLHF.

The chain joins TRBV10-2 to TRBJ2-2; D is possibly TRBD1 (5 bases). Trimming left V 11 bases short and J 5 bases short, with 9 bases between. The germline CDR1 and CDR2 sequences are WSHSY and SAAADI. The CDR3 runs 11 residues. CDR3 bases: TGCGCCCGGCCAGGGACCGGGGAGCTGTTTTTT. It codes for CARPGTGELFF.

This clone turned up a few times. The J gene is TRBJ2-1, the V gene TRBV2; the match to TRBD2 covers 12 bases. The CDR3 covers 15 residues. Germline V CDR1 and CDR2: SNHLY, FYNNEI. The trim removed 10 bases at V and 0 bases at J, leaving 4 bases unmatched. The CDR3 reads CATPTSGGSYNEQFF. CDR3 bases: TGTGCCACTCCGACTAGCGGGGGCTCCTACAATGAGCAGTTCTTC.

This clone was detected only once. V gene TRBV3-1 (or the pseudogene TRBV3-2) combines with J gene TRBJ2-5; 9 bases agree with TRBD2. The ends lost 4 bases at V and 7 bases at J; junction bases unmatched: 4. Germline V gene lookup returns CDR1 LGHDT and CDR2 YNNKEL (reference sequence). The CDR3 has 13 residues. The CDR3 is CASSLTREGTQYF. The CDR3 DNA is TGTGCCAGCAGCCTTACGCGGGAGGGGACCCAGTACTTC.

The gene calls are TRBV5-4 and TRBJ1-2; D is possibly TRBD1 (5 bases). This CDR3 contains 14 residues. CDR1 SGHNT and CDR2 YYREEE come from the germline V gene (reference sequence). V was trimmed by 4 bases and J by 8 bases, leaving 18 bases between them. The CDR3 spells CASSRQGNRVGYTF. The CDR3 DNA reads as TGTGCCAGCAGCCGCCAGGGAAATCGGGTCGGCTACACCTTC.

The V call is TRBV4-2, the J call TRBJ1-2, with 8 bases identical to TRBD1. Germline trimming cut 1 base from V and 8 bases from J; bases unmatched to any gene: 6. The CDR3 has 14 amino acids. The V gene's germline CDR1 is LGHNA and CDR2 YNFKEQ. The CDR3 reads CASSQVGQGGGYTF. Here the CDR3 DNA reads TGTGCCAGCAGCCAAGTCGGACAGGGAGGCGGCTACACCTTC.

This rearrangement joins TRBV18 to TRBJ2-7; TRBD1 matches at 8 bases. Per the germline V gene, CDR1 is KGHSH and CDR2 is LQKENI. The trim removed 6 bases at V and 4 bases at J, leaving 8 bases unmatched. The CDR3 length is 14 residues. In nucleotides, the CDR3 is TGTGCCAGCTCGCCCGGGACAGGTTTTTACGAGCAGTACTTC. Protein: CASSPGTGFYEQYF.

Remarks on this clone: Other nucleotide sequences in the sample specify the same CDR3. The chain carries TRBV24-1 and TRBJ2-3; possibly TRBD2 for D (6 bases). This CDR3 region has 15 residues. Trimming cost V 1 base and J 0 bases, with 7 bases left between them. The germline V gene has CDR1 KGHDR and CDR2 SFDVKD. Here the CDR3 DNA reads TGTGCCACCAGTGATTTTAGCGGTAGCACAGATACGCAGTATTTT. Encoded protein: CATSDFSGSTDTQYF.

Only a few counts were recorded for this clone. The CDR3 nucleotides are TGTGCCAGTAGTATCTTCGGCAGGTACGAGCAGTACTTC. Translation gives CASSIFGRYEQYF. This rearrangement joins TRBV19 to TRBJ2-7; D call uncertain. V lost 3 bases to trimming and J lost 4 bases, with 10 bases between them. The CDR3 consists of 13 residues. Looked up from germline, CDR1 is LNHDA and CDR2 is SQIVND (reference sequence).

For the CDR3, the DNA is TGCGCCAGCAGCGGGAGCGGCCCCTACAATGAGCAGTTCTTC. The encoded protein is CASSGSGPYNEQFF. This chain links TRBV4-1 with TRBJ2-1; tentatively, D is TRBD2 (5 bases). The V gene's germline CDR1 is MGHRA and CDR2 YSYEKL. V lost 5 bases and J 2 bases, leaving 10 bases between the germline ends. The CDR3 spans 14 residues.

J is TRBJ2-1 and V is TRBV6-5, with a weak D call TRBD2 (5 bases). The length of the CDR3 is 13 residues. Germline assignment: CDR1 MNHEY and CDR2 SVGAGI. Trimming cost V 6 bases and J 8 bases, with 14 bases left between them. This CDR3 is CASSILVNDEQFF. The CDR3 nucleotides read TGTGCCAGCAGCATACTAGTTAACGATGAGCAGTTCTTC.

V and J are TRBV24-1 and TRBJ2-1; D remains unclear. The CDR3 runs to 15 residues. The germline V gene has CDR1 KGHDR and CDR2 SFDVKD. V gave up 4 bases and J gave up 2 bases, with 11 bases separating them. The CDR3 region has the DNA TGTGCCACCAGTGACAGCCGGAGAGCCTACAATGAGCAGTTCTTC. It encodes CATSDSRRAYNEQFF.

On this clone itself: Possible read error: a much larger clone is one base away. The chain has TRBV5-5 and TRBJ2-7; weak D call: TRBD1 (6 bases). The V gene lost 0 bases and the J gene lost 1 base, with 8 bases spanning the gap. The CDR3 runs to 14 residues. The germline V gene encodes CDR1 SGHKS and CDR2 YYEKEE (reference sequence). For the CDR3, the DNA is TGTGCCAGCAGCTTGGTACAGGGATCCTACGAGCAGTACTTC. Translated, it gives CASSLVQGSYEQYF.

Only a few counts were recorded for this clone. The V and J genes are TRBV9 and TRBJ1-5; 7 bases line up with TRBD1. Unmatched junction bases numbered 17, after V lost 7 bases and J lost 4 bases. CDR3 length: 17 amino acids. CDR1 is SGDLS and CDR2 is YYNGEE in the germline V gene. The CDR3 DNA reads as TGTGCCAGCGATCGAACCCTAACGGGACAGATAAATCAGCCCCAGCATTTT. Translated, it gives CASDRTLTGQINQPQHF.

J is TRBJ2-5 and V is TRBV4-1; TRBD2 matches 9 bases. Germline V CDR1 and CDR2: MGHRA, YSYEKL. V was clipped by 0 bases and J by 5 bases; unmatched bases: 10. The CDR3 runs 17 residues. The CDR3 reads CASSQDALAGGTETQYF. The DNA of the CDR3 is TGCGCCAGCAGCCAAGATGCACTAGCGGGTGGGACGGAGACCCAGTACTTC.

The rearrangement joins TRBV6-5 to TRBJ2-6; D is undetermined. The CDR3 is 13 residues long. The germline V gene has CDR1 MNHEY and CDR2 SVGAGI. The ends were cut back, 8 bases at V and 1 base at J, with 6 bases in the middle. The CDR3: CASSFSGANVLTF. In nucleotides, the CDR3 is TGTGCCAGCTCGTTTTCTGGGGCCAACGTCCTGACTTTC.

The rearrangement links TRBV6-5 to TRBJ2-7, with D unresolved. V was shortened by 7 bases and J by 2 bases, with 9 bases between the two germline ends. CDR1 and CDR2 from the germline V gene are MNHEY and SVGAGI. The CDR3 is 12 residues long. Here the CDR3 DNA reads TGTGCCAGCAAACACGGAGCCTACGAGCAGTACTTC. Translating it yields CASKHGAYEQYF.

This clone was observed a handful of times. The V gene is TRBV21-1, the J gene TRBJ2-4; the D call of TRBD1 is as the table states it, not checked on the DNA. TRBV21-1 is deemed a pseudogene. The CDR3 runs 21 residues. CDR3 loop: CASSKGGRGDTGFPKKNIQYF. CDR3 sequence (DNA): TGTGCCAGCAGCAAAGGTGGCAGAGGGGACACAGGGTTTCCCAAGAAGAACATTCAGTACTTC.

The CDR3 bases are TGTGCCAGCAGCCCCCCGGGAGCCTACGAGCAGTACTTC. This gives the protein CASSPPGAYEQYF. The chain is built from TRBV9 and TRBJ2-7; weak D call: TRBD2 (6 bases). Between the trimmed V and J ends, which lost 4 bases and 2 bases, there was a span of 10 bases. The length of the CDR3 is 13 residues. Germline CDR1 and CDR2: SGDLS and YYNGEE.

The chain is built from TRBV7-2 and TRBJ2-1; D gene unclear. The CDR3 spans 12 residues. The germline V and J ends were trimmed by 2 bases and 7 bases, with 6 bases remaining between them. Germline assignment: CDR1 SGHTA and CDR2 FQGNSA. The CDR3 nucleotides are TGTGCCAGCAGCTTAATCCGGAATGAGCAGTTCTTC. This translates into CASSLIRNEQFF.